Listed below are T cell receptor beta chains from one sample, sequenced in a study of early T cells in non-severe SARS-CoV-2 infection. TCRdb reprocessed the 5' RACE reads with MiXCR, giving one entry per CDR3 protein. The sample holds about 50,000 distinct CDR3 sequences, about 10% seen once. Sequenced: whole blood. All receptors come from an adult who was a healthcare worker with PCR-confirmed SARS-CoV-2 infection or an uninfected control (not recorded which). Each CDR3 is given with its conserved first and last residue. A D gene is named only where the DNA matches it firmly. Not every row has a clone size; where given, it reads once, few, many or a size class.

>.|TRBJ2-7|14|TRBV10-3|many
TGTGCCATCAAATCCGGGACACGTGCCTACGAGCAGTACTTC
CAIKSGTRAYEQYF
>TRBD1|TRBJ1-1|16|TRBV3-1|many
TGTGCCAGCAGCCAAGTGGCAGGGGGCTGGAACACTGAAGCTTTCTTT
CASSQVAGGWNTEAFF
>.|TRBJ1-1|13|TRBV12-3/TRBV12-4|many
TGTGCCAGCAGTTTCGGGTTGGGCACTGAAGCTTTCTTT
CASSFGLGTEAFF
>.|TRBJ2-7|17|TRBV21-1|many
TGTGCCAGACCCGGACTAGCGGGGTCAACGAACTCCTACGAGCAGTACTTC
CARPGLAGSTNSYEQYF
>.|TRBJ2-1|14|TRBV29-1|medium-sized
TGCAGCGTCTTCTTCAGGGGGGGTTACAATGAGCAGTTCTTC
CSVFFRGGYNEQFF
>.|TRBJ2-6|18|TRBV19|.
TGTGCCACCACCCCGGGAAGGGCTCGCCTCTCTGGGGCCAACGTCCTGACTTTC
CATTPGRARLSGANVLTF
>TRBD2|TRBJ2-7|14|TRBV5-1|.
TGCGCCAGCAGCTTAGCGGGGGAATTTTACGAGCAGTACTTC
CASSLAGEFYEQYF
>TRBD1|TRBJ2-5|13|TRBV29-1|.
TGCAGCGTTGAGGGGACAGGGAAGGAGACCCAGTACTTC
CSVEGTGKETQYF
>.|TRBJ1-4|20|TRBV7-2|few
TGTGCCAGCAGCTTAGTGAGGGGGGGTGGCAATTCGGTAACTAATGAAAAACTGTTTTTT
CASSLVRGGGNSVTNEKLFF
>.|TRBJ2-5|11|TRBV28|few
TGTGCCAGCAGCACCGTAGAGACCCAGTACTTC
CASSTVETQYF
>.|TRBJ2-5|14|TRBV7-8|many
TGTGCCAGCAGCATAGGACAGTACCAAGAGACCCAGTACTTC
CASSIGQYQETQYF
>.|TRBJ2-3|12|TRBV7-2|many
TGTGCCAGCAGCCCCCGGGCAGATACGCAGTATTTT
CASSPRADTQYF
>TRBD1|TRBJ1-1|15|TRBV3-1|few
TGTGCCAGCAGCCAAGTTACAGGGGTTACCACTGAAGCTTTCTTT
CASSQVTGVTTEAFF
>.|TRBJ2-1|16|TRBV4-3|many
TGCGCCAGCAGCAAGACAGGGACTACCTCTAGTAATGAGCAGTTCTTC
CASSKTGTTSSNEQFF
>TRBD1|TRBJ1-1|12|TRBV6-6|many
TGTGCCAGTGGACAGGGGAACACTGAAGCTTTCTTT
CASGQGNTEAFF
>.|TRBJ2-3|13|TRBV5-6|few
TGTGCCAGCAGCTTTAGACCACCTTGGGCGCAGTATTTT
CASSFRPPWAQYF
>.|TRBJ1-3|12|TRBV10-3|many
TGTGCCATCAGTGATGGCGTGAACACCATATATTTT
CAISDGVNTIYF